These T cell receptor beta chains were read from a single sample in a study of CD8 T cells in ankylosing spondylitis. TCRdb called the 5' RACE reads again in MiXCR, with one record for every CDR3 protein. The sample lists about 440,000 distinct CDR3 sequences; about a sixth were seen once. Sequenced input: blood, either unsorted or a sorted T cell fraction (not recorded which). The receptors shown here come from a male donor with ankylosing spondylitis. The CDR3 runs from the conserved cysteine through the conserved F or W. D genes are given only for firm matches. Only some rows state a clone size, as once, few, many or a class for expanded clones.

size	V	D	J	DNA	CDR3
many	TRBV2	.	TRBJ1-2	TGTGCCAGCAGTGCGGCAGGGGAGGTGGGCTATGGCTACACCTTC	CASSAAGEVGYGYTF
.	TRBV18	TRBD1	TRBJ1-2	TGTGCCAGCTCATCAACCGCAGGCCACGGGACAGGGGGCTATGGCTACACCTTC	CASSSTAGHGTGGYGYTF
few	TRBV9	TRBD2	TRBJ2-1	TGTGCCAGCAGCCCTAGTACTAGCGGCTCCTACAATGAGCAGTTCTTC	CASSPSTSGSYNEQFF
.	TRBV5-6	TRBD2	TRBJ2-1	TGTGCCAGCTCCCCACTGCTAGCGGGATATTCGAATGAGCAGTTCTTC	CASSPLLAGYSNEQFF
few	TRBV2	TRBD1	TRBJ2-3	TGTGCCAGCGAGCCCCGACAGGGCTCTCGAGATACGCAGTATTTT	CASEPRQGSRDTQYF
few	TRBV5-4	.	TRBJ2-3	TGTGCCAGCAGCTCATCCCAGACAGATACGCAGTATTTT	CASSSSQTDTQYF
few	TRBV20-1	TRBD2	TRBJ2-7	TGCAGTGACGCACCCGTGGGACTAGCAGCCGAGCAGTACTTC	CSDAPVGLAAEQYF
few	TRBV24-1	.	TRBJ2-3	TGTGCCACCAGCAGTGGTAAAGCGGCACAGGGCGGCGATACGCAGTATTTT	CATSSGKAAQGGDTQYF
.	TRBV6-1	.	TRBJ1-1	TGTGCCAGCAGTATCGCTCGCGGACCGACGAACACTGAAGCTTTCTTT	CASSIARGPTNTEAFF
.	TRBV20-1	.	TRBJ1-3	TGCAGTGCCGGGGACGACAACTATGGAAACACCATATATTTT	CSAGDDNYGNTIYF
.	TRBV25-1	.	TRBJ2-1	TGTGCCAGCAGTGAACTGACAGATCTTAGCTCCTACAATGAGCAGTTCTTC	CASSELTDLSSYNEQFF
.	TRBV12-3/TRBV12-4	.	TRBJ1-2	TGTGCCATCCGGCAGGGTGGCTACACCTTC	CAIRQGGYTF
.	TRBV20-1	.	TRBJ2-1	TGCAGTGCCAAGGGGCCCCCATTAAATGAGCAGTTCTTC	CSAKGPPLNEQFF